The next 12 T cell receptor beta chains were all read from a single sample in a study of CD8 T cells in Susac syndrome. Roughly 0.45 to 1 ug RNA was reverse transcribed with random hexamers. TCRdb analysed the immunoSEQ multiplex PCR reads with MiXCR anew, one entry per CDR3 protein. The profile covers about 200,000 distinct CDR3 sequences, with roughly nine tenths appearing a single time and about 0.12% taken by the ten largest. Input material: CD8+ T cells from PBMCs. All receptors come from a human donor with multiple sclerosis.

The chain carries TRBV27 and TRBJ2-7, with 7 nucleotides matching TRBD1. Germline V gene data show CDR1 as MNHEY and CDR2 as SMNVEV (reference sequence). CDR3 size: 14 residues. V was pared by 2 bases and J by 3 bases, with 4 bases of the junction left unmatched. CDR3 loop: CASSLAQGLYEQYF. Here the CDR3 DNA reads TGTGCCAGCAGTTTAGCACAGGGGCTCTACGAGCAGTACTTC.

The CDR3 here is CASRKTGGEDTQYF. Written as DNA, the CDR3 is TGTGCCAGCAGAAAGACAGGGGGCGAAGATACGCAGTATTTT. The chain employs TRBV2 and TRBJ2-3; 10 nucleotides align to TRBD1. In germline, CDR1 is SNHLY, CDR2 FYNNEI. With V trimmed by 6 bases and J by 5 bases, 5 bases remained unmatched. This CDR3 is built from 14 residues.

This chain links TRBV27 with TRBJ2-7, with a weak D call TRBD2 (6 bases). In germline, CDR1 is MNHEY, CDR2 SMNVEV (reference sequence). There are 13 residues in the CDR3. Trimming took off 0 bases at V and 3 bases at J, with 6 bases between the two ends. CDR3 amino acids: CASSLSTSYEQYF. CDR3 bases: TGTGCCAGCAGTTTATCGACTAGCTACGAGCAGTACTTC.

The chain links TRBV12-3 or TRBV12-4 to TRBJ2-3, with 10 bases fitting TRBD2. The V segment lost 4 bases and the J segment 6 bases; nucleotides outside the gene matches: 10. The CDR3 covers 16 residues. Here the CDR3 DNA reads TGTGCCAGCAGTTATACTAGCGGGGTTAATTTCGATACGCAGTATTTT. Residues: CASSYTSGVNFDTQYF.

The chain recombines TRBV6-5 with TRBJ2-1, with 9 bases identical to TRBD2. The J segment lost 2 bases and the V segment lost 6 bases, leaving 5 bases of the junction unmatched. CDR3 length equals 15 residues. The germline gives CDR1 MNHEY, CDR2 SVGAGI. CDR3: CASRATSGAYNEQFF. CDR3 in DNA: TGTGCCAGCAGGGCGACTAGCGGAGCCTACAATGAGCAGTTCTTC.

The CDR3 DNA reads as TGCAGTGCTAGCGAGGACGAGCAGTACTTC. Residues: CSASEDEQYF. The gene calls are TRBV20-1 and TRBJ2-7; no clear D. The CDR3 runs 10 residues. V lost 3 bases to trimming and J lost 5 bases, with 5 bases between them. CDR1 DFQATT and CDR2 SNEGSKA come from the germline V gene (reference sequence).

The genes are TRBV5-4 and TRBJ2-5, with D perhaps matching TRBD1 (6 bases). The CDR3 spans 12 residues. V shed 4 bases and J shed 3 bases, with 7 bases lying between them. Looked up from germline, CDR1 is SGHNT and CDR2 is YYREEE (reference sequence). The CDR3 is CASSEGEETQYF. The CDR3 nucleotides read TGTGCCAGCAGCGAGGGGGAAGAGACCCAGTACTTC.

V and J are TRBV4-1 and TRBJ2-1; D possibly corresponds to TRBD2 (5 bases). This CDR3 has 15 residues. V gave up 0 bases and J gave up 8 bases, with 14 bases separating them. Germline-derived CDR1 and CDR2 are MGHRA and YSYEKL. The CDR3, as DNA: TGCGCCAGCAGCCAAGAACAGCAGGCTAGCCATGAGCAGTTCTTC. It translates to CASSQEQQASHEQFF.

The chain is built from TRBV19 and TRBJ2-7; 9 bases line up with TRBD1. This CDR3 has 15 residues. Germline trimming cut 4 bases from V and 5 bases from J; bases unmatched to any gene: 9. Germline V gene sequence: CDR1 LNHDA, CDR2 SQIVND (reference sequence). In DNA, the CDR3 is TGTGCCAGTAGTACAGGGACAGGGAGGTTCGACGAGCAGTACTTC. Translated, it gives CASSTGTGRFDEQYF. Full variable domain (rest looked up from reference TRBV19 and TRBJ2-7): DGGITQSPKYLFRKEGQNVTLSCEQNLNHDAMYWYRQDPGQGLRLIYYSQIVNDFQKGDIAEGYSVSREKKESFPLTVTSAQKNPTAFYLCASSTGTGRFDEQYFGPGTRLTVT.

The chain is built from TRBV7-9 and TRBJ2-1; the match to TRBD2 covers 9 bases. This CDR3 spans 15 amino acids. V was pared by 3 bases and J by 8 bases, with 8 bases of the junction left unmatched. Looked up from germline, CDR1 is SEHNR and CDR2 is FQNEAQ (reference sequence). CDR3 sequence (DNA): TGTGCCAGCAGCTTGAATCCAGCGGGAGGATATGAGCAGTTCTTC. This encodes CASSLNPAGGYEQFF.

V and J are TRBV4-2 and TRBJ1-1; D unclear. Germline loops: CDR1 LGHNA, CDR2 YNFKEQ. The V gene lost 0 bases and the J gene lost 10 bases, with 15 bases spanning the gap. This CDR3 is 14 amino acids long. The CDR3 DNA follows: TGTGCCAGCAGCCAAGATGAACGAGATAGGCGAGCTTTCTTT. Translating gives CASSQDERDRRAFF.

V is TRBV6-5 and J is TRBJ2-7; unclear D gene. CDR3 length equals 18 residues. Germline-derived CDR1 and CDR2 are MNHEY and SVGAGI. Trimming pared 0 bases from V and 7 bases from J, leaving 25 bases between. CDR3 loop: CASSYSNPWTEELWEQYF. The CDR3 DNA is TGTGCCAGCAGTTACTCTAACCCCTGGACGGAAGAACTCTGGGAGCAGTACTTC.